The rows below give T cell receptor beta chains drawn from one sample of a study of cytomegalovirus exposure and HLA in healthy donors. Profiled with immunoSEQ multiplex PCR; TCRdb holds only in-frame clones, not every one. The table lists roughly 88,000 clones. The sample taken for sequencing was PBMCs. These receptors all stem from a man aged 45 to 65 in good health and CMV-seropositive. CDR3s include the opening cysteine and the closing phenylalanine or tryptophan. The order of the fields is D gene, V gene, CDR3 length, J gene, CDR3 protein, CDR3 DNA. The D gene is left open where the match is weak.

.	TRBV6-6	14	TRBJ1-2	CASSYSLRGGGYTF	TGTGCCAGCAGTTACTCGTTAAGGGGAGGAGGCTACACCTTC
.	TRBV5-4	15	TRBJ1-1	CASSLSRQANTEAFF	TGTGCCAGCAGCTTGTCCCGACAGGCGAACACTGAAGCTTTCTTT
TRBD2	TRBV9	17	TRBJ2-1	CASSVVSSGRADNEQFF	TGTGCCAGCAGCGTAGTCAGTAGCGGGAGGGCTGACAATGAGCAGTTCTTC
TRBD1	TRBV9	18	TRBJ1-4	CASSVGPAAQGAREKLFF	TGTGCCAGCAGCGTAGGACCAGCCGCGCAGGGGGCCAGAGAAAAACTGTTTTTT
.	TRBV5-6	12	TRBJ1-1	CASSPRGGEAFF	TGTGCCAGCAGCCCTCGGGGGGGTGAAGCTTTCTTT
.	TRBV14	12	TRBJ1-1	CASSIAGTEAFF	TGTGCCAGCAGTATCGCGGGAACTGAAGCTTTCTTT
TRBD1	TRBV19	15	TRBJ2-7	CASSLIQGASYEQYF	TGTGCCAGTAGTCTGATCCAGGGGGCATCCTACGAGCAGTACTTC
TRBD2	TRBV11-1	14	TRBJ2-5	CASSLREVGETQYF	TGTGCCAGCAGCTTGCGGGAGGTTGGAGAGACCCAGTACTTC
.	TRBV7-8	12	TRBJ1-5	CASSLIDQPQHF	TGTGCCAGCAGCTTAATCGATCAGCCCCAGCATTTT
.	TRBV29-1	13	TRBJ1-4	CSVDGGSGEKLFF	TGCAGCGTTGATGGCGGTTCGGGGGAAAAACTGTTTTTT
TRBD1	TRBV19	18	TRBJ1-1	CASSIIYWDRNMNTEAFF	TGTGCCAGTAGTATTATATACTGGGACAGAAACATGAACACTGAAGCTTTCTTT
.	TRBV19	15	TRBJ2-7	CASSPRQFLSYEQYF	TGTGCCAGTAGTCCCCGACAGTTCCTCTCCTACGAGCAGTACTTC
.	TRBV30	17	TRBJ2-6	CAWSRWAEFSGANVLTF	TGTGCCTGGAGCCGGTGGGCCGAATTCTCTGGGGCCAACGTCCTGACTTTC
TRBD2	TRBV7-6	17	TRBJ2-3	CASSSFRLAGGTDTQYF	TGTGCCAGCAGCTCCTTTCGACTAGCGGGAGGTACAGATACGCAGTATTTT
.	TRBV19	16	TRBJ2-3	CASSIRFERGTDTQYF	TGTGCCAGTAGTATAAGGTTTGAGCGGGGCACAGATACGCAGTATTTT
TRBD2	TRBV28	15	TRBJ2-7	CASSPSGRALGEQYF	TGTGCCAGCAGTCCTAGCGGGAGGGCCTTAGGGGAGCAGTACTTC
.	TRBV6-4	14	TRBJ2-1	CASRAGGSYNEQFF	TGTGCCAGCCGGGCGGGTGGTTCCTACAATGAGCAGTTCTTC
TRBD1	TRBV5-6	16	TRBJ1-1	CASSPTSTGDRTEAFF	TGTGCCAGCAGCCCAACCTCGACAGGGGATCGCACTGAAGCTTTCTTT
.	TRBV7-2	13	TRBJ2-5	CASSLAAGETQYF	TGTGCCAGCAGCTTAGCGGCGGGGGAGACCCAGTACTTC
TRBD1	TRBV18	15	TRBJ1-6	CASSRAGTGNSPLHF	TGTGCCAGCTCACGCGCCGGGACAGGGAATTCACCCCTCCACTTT
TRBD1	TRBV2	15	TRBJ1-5	CASSQTGVGYQPQHF	TGTGCCAGCAGCCAAACAGGGGTCGGTTATCAGCCCCAGCATTTT
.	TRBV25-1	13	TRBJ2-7	CASAQGGSYEQYF	TGTGCCAGCGCCCAGGGTGGGTCCTACGAGCAGTACTTC
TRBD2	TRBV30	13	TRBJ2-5	CAWAFGLVGTQYF	TGTGCCTGGGCATTTGGACTAGTCGGGACCCAGTACTTC
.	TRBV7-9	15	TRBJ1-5	CASSKTTGGIQPQHF	TGTGCCAGCAGCAAAACAACGGGGGGGATTCAGCCCCAGCATTTT
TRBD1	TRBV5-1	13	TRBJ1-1	CASSTRQGAEAFF	TGCGCCAGCAGCACCCGACAGGGGGCCGAAGCTTTCTTT
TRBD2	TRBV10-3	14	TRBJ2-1	CAISALAGGNEQFF	TGTGCCATCAGTGCGCTAGCGGGAGGCAATGAGCAGTTCTTC
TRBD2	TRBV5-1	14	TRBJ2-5	CASSAGSGGETQYF	TGCGCCAGCAGCGCCGGCTCGGGGGGAGAGACCCAGTACTTC
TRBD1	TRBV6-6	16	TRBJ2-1	CASSYSRTGIYNEQFF	TGTGCCAGCAGTTACTCTCGGACAGGGATCTACAATGAGCAGTTCTTC
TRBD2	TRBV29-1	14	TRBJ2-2	CSARSGRATGELFF	TGCAGCGCCCGAAGCGGGAGGGCAACCGGGGAGCTGTTTTTT
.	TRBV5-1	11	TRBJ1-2	CASGHIYGYTF	TGCGCCAGCGGGCATATCTATGGCTACACCTTC
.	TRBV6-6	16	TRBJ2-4	CASTWGLFLAKNIQYF	TGTGCCAGCACCTGGGGACTCTTTCTAGCCAAAAACATTCAGTACTTC
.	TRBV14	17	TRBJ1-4	CASSQDLTTGLNEKLFF	TGTGCCAGCAGCCAAGATTTAACGACAGGTCTAAATGAAAAACTGTTTTTT
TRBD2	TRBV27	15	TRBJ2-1	CASSLGTSGVNEQFF	TGTGCCAGCAGTTTAGGGACTAGCGGGGTCAATGAGCAGTTCTTC
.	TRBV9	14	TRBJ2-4	CASSPPRQNGIQYF	TGTGCCAGCAGCCCCCCGAGACAGAACGGCATTCAGTACTTC
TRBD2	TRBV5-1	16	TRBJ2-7	CASSPLGGRASYEQYF	TGCGCCAGCAGCCCTCTCGGAGGGAGGGCCTCCTACGAGCAGTACTTC
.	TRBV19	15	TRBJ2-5	CASRPRVDWVKTQYF	TGTGCCAGTAGACCCCGAGTGGACTGGGTCAAGACCCAGTACTTC
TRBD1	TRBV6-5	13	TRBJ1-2	CASSWGQPGGYTF	TGTGCCAGCAGTTGGGGACAGCCGGGGGGCTACACCTTC
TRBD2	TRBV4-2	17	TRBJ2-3	CASSQDRAAGGSDTQYF	TGTGCCAGCAGCCAAGATCGGGCAGCGGGAGGGTCAGATACGCAGTATTTT
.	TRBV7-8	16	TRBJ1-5	CASSLARHNSNQPQHF	TGTGCCAGCAGCTTAGCGCGTCATAATAGCAATCAGCCCCAGCATTTT
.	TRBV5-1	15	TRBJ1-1	CASSFTGHSELEAFF	TGCGCCAGCAGCTTTACGGGACATTCCGAACTGGAAGCTTTCTTT
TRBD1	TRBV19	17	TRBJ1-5	CASSIWAGGGGNQPQHF	TGTGCCAGTAGTATATGGGCAGGGGGCGGCGGCAATCAGCCCCAGCATTTT
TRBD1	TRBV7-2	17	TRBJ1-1	CASSLWGQQGRGTEAFF	TGTGCCAGCAGTCTTTGGGGGCAACAGGGGCGTGGAACTGAAGCTTTCTTT
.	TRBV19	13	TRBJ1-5	CASQPRERQPQHF	TGTGCCAGCCAACCTCGGGAGCGTCAGCCCCAGCATTTT
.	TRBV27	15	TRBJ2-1	CASSFAGYSYNEQFF	TGTGCCAGCAGTTTCGCGGGCTATTCCTACAATGAGCAGTTCTTC
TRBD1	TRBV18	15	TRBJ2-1	CASSPDRGRANEQFF	TGTGCCAGCTCACCCGACAGGGGCCGGGCTAATGAGCAGTTCTTC
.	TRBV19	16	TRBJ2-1	CASSPFGGTDLIEQFF	TGTGCCAGTAGTCCCTTCGGGGGAACCGATCTTATTGAGCAGTTCTTC
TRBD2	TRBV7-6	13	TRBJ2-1	CASSSGGRLEQFF	TGTGCCAGCAGCTCGGGAGGGCGCCTTGAGCAGTTCTTC
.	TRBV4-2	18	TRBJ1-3	CASSQTRRGGASGNTIYF	TGTGCCAGCAGCCAAACCCGGAGAGGTGGAGCCTCTGGAAACACCATATATTTT
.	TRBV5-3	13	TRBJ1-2	CARSLDSYYGYTF	TGTGCCAGAAGCTTGGACAGCTACTATGGCTACACCTTC
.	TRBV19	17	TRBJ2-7	CASSIDLPRLPPYEQCF	TGTGCCAGTAGTATAGATCTACCGCGGCTTCCCCCCTACGAGCAGTGCTTC
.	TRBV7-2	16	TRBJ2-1	CASSPGAGRSYNEQFF	TGTGCCAGCAGCCCCGGGGCGGGGCGCTCCTACAATGAGCAGTTCTTC
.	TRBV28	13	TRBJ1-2	CASSLGGRDGYTF	TGTGCCAGCAGTTTAGGGGGCAGAGATGGCTACACCTTC